The clone carrying this T cell receptor (beta chain) was detected ten times or more. Each CDR3 protein is one row after TCRdb ran MiXCR on the RT-PCR reads. The sample lists hundreds of thousands of distinct CDR3 sequences, more than 13% occurring once. Looked up from germline, CDR1 is SGHTA and CDR2 is FQGTGA. This CDR3 has 12 amino acids. Trimming left V 5 bases short and J 4 bases short, with 8 bases between. This chain links TRBV7-3 with TRBJ1-2; no definite D call. The sequenced sample consisted of memory CD4+ T cells from blood. The receptor was derived from a female donor in good health, serving as a healthy control. The CDR3 region has the DNA TGTGCCAGCAGCGATTGGATCTATGGCTACACCTTC. This translates into CASSDWIYGYTF.